Sequencing of this T cell receptor (beta chain) was carried out in a study of neoadjuvant anti-PD-1 for oral cavity cancer. The time point here: after neoadjuvant nivolumab, at surgical resection. Patients were newly diagnosed with stage II-IVA oral cavity squamous cell carcinoma without prior systemic or radiation treatment. Germline V gives CDR1 SGHTA, CDR2 FQGNSA. There are 15 residues in the CDR3. V lost 6 bases to trimming and J lost 2 bases, with 14 bases between them. Using immunoSEQ multiplex PCR, the repertoire was profiled, and TCRdb retains in-frame clones only, with some absent. The top ten hold 3.4% of the sample, which has some 33,000 clones, roughly 85% seen once.

This TCR was recovered from a person aged 35-79 years with oral cavity squamous cell carcinoma. V gene TRBV7-2 combines with J gene TRBJ1-5; a possible D gene is TRBD1 (5 bases). The sequenced sample was PBMCs, obtained after nivolumab (anti-PD-1) treatment. The CDR3 protein is CASSAGIRGNQPQHF. DNA for the CDR3: TGTGCCAGCAGTGCAGGGATTAGGGGCAATCAGCCCCAGCATTTT.